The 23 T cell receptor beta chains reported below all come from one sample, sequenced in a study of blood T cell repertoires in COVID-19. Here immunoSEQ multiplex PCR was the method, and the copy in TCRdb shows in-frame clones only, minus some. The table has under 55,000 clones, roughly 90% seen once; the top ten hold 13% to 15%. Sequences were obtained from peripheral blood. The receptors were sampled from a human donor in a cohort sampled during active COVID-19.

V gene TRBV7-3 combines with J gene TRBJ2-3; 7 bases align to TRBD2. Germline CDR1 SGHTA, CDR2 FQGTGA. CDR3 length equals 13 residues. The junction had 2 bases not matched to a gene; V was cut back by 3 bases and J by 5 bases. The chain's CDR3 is CASSFRGGDTQYF. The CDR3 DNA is TGTGCCAGCAGCTTCCGCGGGGGAGATACGCAGTATTTT.

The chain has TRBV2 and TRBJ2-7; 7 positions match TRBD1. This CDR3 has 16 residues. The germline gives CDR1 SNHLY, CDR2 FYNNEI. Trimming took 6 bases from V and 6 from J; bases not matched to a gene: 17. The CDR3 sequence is CASSITVGTVAPEQYF. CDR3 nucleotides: TGTGCCAGCAGCATAACGGTTGGGACAGTTGCTCCCGAGCAGTACTTC.

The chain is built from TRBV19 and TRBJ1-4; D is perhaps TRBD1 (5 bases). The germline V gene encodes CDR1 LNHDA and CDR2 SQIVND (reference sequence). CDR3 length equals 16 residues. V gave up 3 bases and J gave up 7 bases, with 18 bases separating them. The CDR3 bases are TGTGCCAGTAGTATTGGCAGGGCCCCATCGGGTGAAAAACTGTTTTTT. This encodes CASSIGRAPSGEKLFF.

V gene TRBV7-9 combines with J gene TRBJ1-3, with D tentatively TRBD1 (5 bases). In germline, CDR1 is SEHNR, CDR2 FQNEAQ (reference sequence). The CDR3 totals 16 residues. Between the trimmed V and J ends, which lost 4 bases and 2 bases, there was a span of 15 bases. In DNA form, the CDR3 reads TGTGCCAGCAGCTCTCTACTCAGGGTGGCTGGAAACACCATATATTTT. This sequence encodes CASSSLLRVAGNTIYF. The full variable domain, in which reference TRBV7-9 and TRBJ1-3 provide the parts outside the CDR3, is DTGVSQNPRHKITKRGQNVTFRCDPISEHNRLYWYRQTLGQGPEFLTYFQNEAQLEKSRLLSDRFSAERPKGSFSTLEIQRTEQGDSAMYLCASSSLLRVAGNTIYFGEGSWLTVV.

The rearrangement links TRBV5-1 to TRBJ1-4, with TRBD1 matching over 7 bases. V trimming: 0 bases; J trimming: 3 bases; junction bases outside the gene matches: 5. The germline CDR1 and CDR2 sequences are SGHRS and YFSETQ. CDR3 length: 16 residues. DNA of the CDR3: TGCGCCAGCAGCTTGGCCCCCCAGGGGGCTAATGAAAAACTGTTTTTT. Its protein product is CASSLAPQGANEKLFF.

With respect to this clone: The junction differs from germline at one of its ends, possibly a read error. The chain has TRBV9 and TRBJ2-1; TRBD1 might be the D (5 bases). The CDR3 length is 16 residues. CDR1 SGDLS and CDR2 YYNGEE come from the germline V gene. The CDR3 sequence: CASSEGQGPIYDEQFF. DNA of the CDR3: TGTGCCAGCAGCGAAGGACAAGGGCCTATCTACGATGAGCAGTTCTTC.

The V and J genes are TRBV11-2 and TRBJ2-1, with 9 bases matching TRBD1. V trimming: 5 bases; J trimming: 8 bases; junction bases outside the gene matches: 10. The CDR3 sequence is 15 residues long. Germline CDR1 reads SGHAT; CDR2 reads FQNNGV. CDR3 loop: CASSRGTGLSDEQFF. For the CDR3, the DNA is TGTGCCAGCAGCCGCGGGACAGGGTTATCGGATGAGCAGTTCTTC.

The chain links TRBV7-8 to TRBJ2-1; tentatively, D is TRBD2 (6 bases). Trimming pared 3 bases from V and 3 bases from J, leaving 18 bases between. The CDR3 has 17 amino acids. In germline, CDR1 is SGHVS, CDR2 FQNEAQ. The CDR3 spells CASSFFRTGELYNEQFF. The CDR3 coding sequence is TGTGCCAGCAGCTTCTTTAGAACGGGGGAACTCTACAATGAGCAGTTCTTC.

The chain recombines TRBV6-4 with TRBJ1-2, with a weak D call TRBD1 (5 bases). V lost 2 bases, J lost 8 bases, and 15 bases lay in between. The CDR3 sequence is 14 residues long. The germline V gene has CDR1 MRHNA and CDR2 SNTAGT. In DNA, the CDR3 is TGTGCCAGCAGTGACGGTCGGGGACTCGAAGGCTACACCTTC. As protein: CASSDGRGLEGYTF.

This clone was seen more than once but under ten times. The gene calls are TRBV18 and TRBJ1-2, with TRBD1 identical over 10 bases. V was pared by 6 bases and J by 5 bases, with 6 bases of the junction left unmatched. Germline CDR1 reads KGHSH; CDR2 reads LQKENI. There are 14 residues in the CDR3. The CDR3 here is CASSLGTGEYGYTF. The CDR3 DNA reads TGTGCCAGCTCGTTAGGGACAGGGGAGTATGGCTACACCTTC.

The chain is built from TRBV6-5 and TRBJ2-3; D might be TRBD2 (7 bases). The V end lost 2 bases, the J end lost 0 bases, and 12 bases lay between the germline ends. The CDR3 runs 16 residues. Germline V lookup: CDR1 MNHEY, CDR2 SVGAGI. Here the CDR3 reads CASSYGGAESTDTQYF. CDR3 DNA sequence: TGTGCCAGCAGTTACGGGGGGGCTGAAAGCACAGATACGCAGTATTTT.

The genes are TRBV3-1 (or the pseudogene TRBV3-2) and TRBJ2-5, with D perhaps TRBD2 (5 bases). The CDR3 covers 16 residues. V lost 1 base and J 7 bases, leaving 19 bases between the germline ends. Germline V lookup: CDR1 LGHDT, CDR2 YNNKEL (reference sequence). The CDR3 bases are TGTGCCAGCAGCCAAGTCCCTGGAGGAGCGAGTGGGACCCAGTACTTC. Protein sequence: CASSQVPGGASGTQYF.

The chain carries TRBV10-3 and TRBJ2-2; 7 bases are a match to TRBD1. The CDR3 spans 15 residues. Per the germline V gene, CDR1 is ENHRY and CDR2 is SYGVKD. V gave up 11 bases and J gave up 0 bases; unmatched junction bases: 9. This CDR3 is CASRTGPTNTGELFF. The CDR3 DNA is TGTGCCTCCCGGACAGGCCCCACGAACACCGGGGAGCTGTTTTTT.

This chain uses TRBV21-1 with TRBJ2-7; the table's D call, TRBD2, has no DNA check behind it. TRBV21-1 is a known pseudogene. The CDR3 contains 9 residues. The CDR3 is CASIKMQYF. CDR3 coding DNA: TGTGCCAGCATTAAAATGCAGTACTTC.

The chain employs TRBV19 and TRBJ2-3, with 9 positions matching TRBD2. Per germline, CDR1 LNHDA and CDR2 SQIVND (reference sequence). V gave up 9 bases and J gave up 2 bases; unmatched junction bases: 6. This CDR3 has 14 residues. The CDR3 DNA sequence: TGTGCCAGCACACTAGCGGGCCCCACAGATACGCAGTATTTT. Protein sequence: CASTLAGPTDTQYF.

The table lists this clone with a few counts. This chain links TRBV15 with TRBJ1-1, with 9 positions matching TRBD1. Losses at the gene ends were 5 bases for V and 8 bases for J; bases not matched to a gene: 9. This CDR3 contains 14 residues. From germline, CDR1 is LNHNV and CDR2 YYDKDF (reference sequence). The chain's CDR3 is CATSGGDRASEAFF. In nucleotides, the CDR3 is TGTGCCACCAGCGGAGGGGACAGGGCATCCGAAGCTTTCTTT. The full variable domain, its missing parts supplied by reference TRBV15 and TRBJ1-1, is DAMVIQNPRYQVTQFGKPVTLSCSQTLNHNVMYWYQQKSSQAPKLLFHYYDKDFNNEADTPDNFQSRRPNTSFCFLDIRSPGLGDTAMYLCATSGGDRASEAFFGQGTRLTVV.

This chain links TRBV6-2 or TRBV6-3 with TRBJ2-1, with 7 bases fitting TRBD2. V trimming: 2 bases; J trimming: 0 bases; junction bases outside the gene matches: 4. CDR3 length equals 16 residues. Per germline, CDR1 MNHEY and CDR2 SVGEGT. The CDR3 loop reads CASSYPTGGSYNEQFF. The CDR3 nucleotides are TGTGCCAGCAGTTACCCCACGGGGGGCTCCTACAATGAGCAGTTCTTC.

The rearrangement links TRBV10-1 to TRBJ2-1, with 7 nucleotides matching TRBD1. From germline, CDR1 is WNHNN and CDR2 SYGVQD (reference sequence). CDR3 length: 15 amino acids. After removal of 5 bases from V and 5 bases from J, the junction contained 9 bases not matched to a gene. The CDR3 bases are TGCGCCAGCAGTCGGGGCGGACAGGTCAACAATGAGCAGTTCTTC. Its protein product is CASSRGGQVNNEQFF.

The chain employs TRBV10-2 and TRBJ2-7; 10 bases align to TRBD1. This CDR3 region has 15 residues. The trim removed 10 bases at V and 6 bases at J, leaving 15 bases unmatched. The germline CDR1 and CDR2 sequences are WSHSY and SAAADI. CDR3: CATEIRDRGSGEQYF. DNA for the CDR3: TGCGCCACCGAAATCCGGGACAGGGGATCGGGCGAGCAGTACTTC.

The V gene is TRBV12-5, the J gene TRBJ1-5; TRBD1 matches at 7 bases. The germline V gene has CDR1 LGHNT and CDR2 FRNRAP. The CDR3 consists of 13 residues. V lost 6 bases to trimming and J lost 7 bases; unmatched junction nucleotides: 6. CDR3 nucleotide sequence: TGTGCTAGTGGCTTACCACAGGGGCAGCCCCAGCATTTT. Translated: CASGLPQGQPQHF.

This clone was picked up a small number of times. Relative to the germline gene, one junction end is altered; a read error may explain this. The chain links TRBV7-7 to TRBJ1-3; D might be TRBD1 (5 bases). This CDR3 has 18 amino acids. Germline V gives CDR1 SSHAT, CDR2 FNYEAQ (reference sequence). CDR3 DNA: TGTGCTAGCAGCAACAACCCCGGAGGGGTGAGCTCTGGAAACACCATATATTTT. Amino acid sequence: CASSNNPGGVSSGNTIYF.

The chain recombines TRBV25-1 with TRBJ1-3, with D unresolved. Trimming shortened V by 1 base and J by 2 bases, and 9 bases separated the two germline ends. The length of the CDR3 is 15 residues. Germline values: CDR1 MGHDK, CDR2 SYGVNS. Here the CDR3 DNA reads TGTGCCAGCAGTGAATCGGAGGGTGCTGGAAACACCATATATTTT. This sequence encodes CASSESEGAGNTIYF.

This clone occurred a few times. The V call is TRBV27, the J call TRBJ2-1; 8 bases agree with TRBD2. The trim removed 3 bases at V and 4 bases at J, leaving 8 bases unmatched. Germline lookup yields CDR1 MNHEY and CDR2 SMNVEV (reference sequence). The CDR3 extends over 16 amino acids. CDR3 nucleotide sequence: TGTGCCAGCAGTTTTTCGTTCGGGGGGGGTTACAATGAGCAGTTCTTC. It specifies CASSFSFGGGYNEQFF.